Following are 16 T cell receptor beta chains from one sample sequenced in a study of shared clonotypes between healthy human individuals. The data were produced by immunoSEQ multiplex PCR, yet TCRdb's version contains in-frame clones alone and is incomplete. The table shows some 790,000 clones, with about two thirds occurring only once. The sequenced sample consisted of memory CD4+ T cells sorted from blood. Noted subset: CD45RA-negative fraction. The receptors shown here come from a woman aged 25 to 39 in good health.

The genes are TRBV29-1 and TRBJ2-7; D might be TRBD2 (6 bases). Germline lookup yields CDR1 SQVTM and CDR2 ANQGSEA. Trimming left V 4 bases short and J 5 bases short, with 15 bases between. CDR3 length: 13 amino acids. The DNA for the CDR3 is TGCAGCGTTGCCAAGCGGGCTTTCCACGAGCAGTACTTC. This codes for CSVAKRAFHEQYF.

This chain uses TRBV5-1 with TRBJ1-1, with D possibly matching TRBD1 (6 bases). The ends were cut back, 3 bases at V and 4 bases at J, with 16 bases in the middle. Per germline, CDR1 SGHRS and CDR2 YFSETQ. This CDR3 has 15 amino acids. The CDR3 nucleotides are TGCGCCAGCAGCTCGGACTGGGGCAGGGGCACTGAAGCTTTCTTT. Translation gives CASSSDWGRGTEAFF.

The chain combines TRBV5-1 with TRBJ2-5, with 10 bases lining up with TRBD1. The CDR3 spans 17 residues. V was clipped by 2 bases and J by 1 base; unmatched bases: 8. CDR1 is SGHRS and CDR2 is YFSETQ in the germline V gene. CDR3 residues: CASSLLGTGDFQETQYF. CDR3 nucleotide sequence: TGCGCCAGCAGCTTACTCGGGACAGGGGATTTCCAAGAGACCCAGTACTTC.

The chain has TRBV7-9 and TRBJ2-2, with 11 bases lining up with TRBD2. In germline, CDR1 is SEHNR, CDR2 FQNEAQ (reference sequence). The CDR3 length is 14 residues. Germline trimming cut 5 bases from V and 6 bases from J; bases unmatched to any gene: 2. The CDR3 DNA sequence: TGTGCCAGCAGCACACTAGCGGGGGCCGGGGAGCTGTTTTTT. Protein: CASSTLAGAGELFF.

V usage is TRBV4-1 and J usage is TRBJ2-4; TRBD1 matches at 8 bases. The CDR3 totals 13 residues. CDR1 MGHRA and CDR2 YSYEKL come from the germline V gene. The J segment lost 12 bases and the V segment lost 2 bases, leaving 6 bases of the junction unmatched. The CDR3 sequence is CASSQPGTGNQYF. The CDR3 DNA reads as TGCGCCAGCAGCCAACCAGGGACAGGCAATCAGTACTTC.

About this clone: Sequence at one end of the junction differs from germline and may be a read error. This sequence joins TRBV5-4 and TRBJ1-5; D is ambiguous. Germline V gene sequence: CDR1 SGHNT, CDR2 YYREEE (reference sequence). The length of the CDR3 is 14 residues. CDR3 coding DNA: TGTGCCAGCAGCTTGTGGGGAGGCGCCAGAGAGACTTCTTTT. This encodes CASSLWGGARETSF.

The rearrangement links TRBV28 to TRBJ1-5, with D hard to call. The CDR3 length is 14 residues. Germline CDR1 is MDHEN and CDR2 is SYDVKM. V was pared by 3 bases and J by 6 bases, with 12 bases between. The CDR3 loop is CASSLLQNSQPQHF. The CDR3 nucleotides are TGTGCCAGCAGTTTGCTACAAAATAGTCAGCCCCAGCATTTT. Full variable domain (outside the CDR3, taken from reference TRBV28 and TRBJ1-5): DVKVTQSSRYLVKRTGEKVFLECVQDMDHENMFWYRQDPGLGLRLIYFSYDVKMKEKGDIPEGYSVSREKKERFSLILESASTNQTSMYLCASSLLQNSQPQHFGDGTRLSIL.

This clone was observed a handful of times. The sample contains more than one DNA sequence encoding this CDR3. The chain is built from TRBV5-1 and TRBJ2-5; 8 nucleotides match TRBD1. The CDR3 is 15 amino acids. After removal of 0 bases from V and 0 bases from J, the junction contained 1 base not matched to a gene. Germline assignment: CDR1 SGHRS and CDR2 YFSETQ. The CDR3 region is CASSLADRDQETQYF. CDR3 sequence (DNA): TGCGCCAGCAGCTTGGCGGACAGGGACCAAGAGACCCAGTACTTC.

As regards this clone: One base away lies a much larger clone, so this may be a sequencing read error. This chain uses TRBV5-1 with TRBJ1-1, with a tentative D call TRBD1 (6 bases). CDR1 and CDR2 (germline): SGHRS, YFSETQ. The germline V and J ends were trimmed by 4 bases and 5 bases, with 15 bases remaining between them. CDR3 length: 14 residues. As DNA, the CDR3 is TGCGCCAGCAGCCCAGGGACAAGGGGTACTGAAGCTTTCTTT. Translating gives CASSPGTRGTEAFF. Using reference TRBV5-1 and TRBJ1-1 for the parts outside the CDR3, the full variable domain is KAGVTQTPRYLIKTRGQQVTLSCSPISGHRSVSWYQQTPGQGLQFLFEYFSETQRNKGNFPGRFSGRQFSNSRSEMNVSTLELGDSALYLCASSPGTRGTEAFFGQGTRLTVV.

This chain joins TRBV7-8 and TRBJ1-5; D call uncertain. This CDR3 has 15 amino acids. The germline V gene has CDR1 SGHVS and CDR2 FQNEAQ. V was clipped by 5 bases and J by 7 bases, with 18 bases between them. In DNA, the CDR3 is TGTGCCAGCAGCCCTAACCGTGGGCCTGAGCAGCCCCAGCATTTT. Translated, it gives CASSPNRGPEQPQHF.

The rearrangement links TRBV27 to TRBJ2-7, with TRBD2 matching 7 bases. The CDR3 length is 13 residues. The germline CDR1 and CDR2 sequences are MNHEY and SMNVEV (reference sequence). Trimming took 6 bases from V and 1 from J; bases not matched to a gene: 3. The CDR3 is CASRGTTSYEQYF. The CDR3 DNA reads TGTGCCAGCAGGGGGACTACATCCTACGAGCAGTACTTC.

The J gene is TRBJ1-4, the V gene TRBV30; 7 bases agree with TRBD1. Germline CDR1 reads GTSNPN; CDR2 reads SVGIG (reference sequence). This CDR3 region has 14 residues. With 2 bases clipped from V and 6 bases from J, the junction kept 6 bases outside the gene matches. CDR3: CAWSSGGRDEKLFF. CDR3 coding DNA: TGTGCCTGGAGTTCAGGGGGAAGGGATGAAAAACTGTTTTTT.

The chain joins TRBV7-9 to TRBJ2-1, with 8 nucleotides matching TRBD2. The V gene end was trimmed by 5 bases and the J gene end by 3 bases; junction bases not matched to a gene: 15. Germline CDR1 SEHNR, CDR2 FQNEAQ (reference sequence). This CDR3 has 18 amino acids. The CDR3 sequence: CASSPRGGGPSNYNEQFF. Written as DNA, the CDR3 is TGTGCCAGCAGCCCCCGGGGGGGCGGCCCATCTAACTACAATGAGCAGTTCTTC.

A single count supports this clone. CDR3 sequence (DNA): TGTGCCAGCAGACGTAAGACGGACAGCTCCTACGAGCAGTACTTC. Translating gives CASRRKTDSSYEQYF. The genes are TRBV6-1 and TRBJ2-7; possible D gene TRBD1, 6 bases. Trimming pared 6 bases from V and 0 bases from J, leaving 15 bases between. CDR1 is MNHNS and CDR2 is SASEGT in the germline V gene. This CDR3 spans 15 amino acids.

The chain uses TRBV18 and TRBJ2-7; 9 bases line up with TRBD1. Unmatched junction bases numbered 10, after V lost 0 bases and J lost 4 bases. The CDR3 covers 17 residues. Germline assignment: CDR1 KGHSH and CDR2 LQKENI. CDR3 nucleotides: TGTGCCAGCTCACCACCGGGGGCCGGGACAGGGACTTACGAGCAGTACTTC. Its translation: CASSPPGAGTGTYEQYF.

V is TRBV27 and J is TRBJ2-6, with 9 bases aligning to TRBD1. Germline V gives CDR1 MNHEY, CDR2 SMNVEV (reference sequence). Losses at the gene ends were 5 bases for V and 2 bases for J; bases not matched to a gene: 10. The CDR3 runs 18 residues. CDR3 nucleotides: TGTGCCAGCAGTCCGGGACAGGGCCGGGGAACTGGGGCCAACGTCCTGACTTTC. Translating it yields CASSPGQGRGTGANVLTF. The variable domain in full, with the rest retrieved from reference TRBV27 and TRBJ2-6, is EAQVTQNPRYLITVTGKKLTVTCSQNMNHEYMSWYRQDPGLGLRQIYYSMNVEVTDKGDVPEGYKVSRKEKRNFPLILESPSPNQTSLYFCASSPGQGRGTGANVLTFGAGSRLTVL.